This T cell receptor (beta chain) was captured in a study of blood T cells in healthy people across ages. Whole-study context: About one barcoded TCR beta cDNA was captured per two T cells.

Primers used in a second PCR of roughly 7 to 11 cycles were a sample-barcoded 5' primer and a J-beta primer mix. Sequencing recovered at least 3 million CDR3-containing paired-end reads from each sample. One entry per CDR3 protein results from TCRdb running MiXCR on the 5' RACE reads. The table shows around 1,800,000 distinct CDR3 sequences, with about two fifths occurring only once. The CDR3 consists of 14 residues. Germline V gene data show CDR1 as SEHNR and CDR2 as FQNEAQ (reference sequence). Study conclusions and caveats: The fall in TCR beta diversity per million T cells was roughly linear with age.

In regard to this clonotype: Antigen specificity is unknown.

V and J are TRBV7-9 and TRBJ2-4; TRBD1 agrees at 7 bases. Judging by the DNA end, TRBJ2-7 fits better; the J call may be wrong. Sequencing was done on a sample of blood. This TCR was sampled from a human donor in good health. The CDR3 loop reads CASSDGQVSYEQYF. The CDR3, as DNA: TGTGCCAGCAGCGACGGACAGGTGTCTTACGAGCAGTACTTC.